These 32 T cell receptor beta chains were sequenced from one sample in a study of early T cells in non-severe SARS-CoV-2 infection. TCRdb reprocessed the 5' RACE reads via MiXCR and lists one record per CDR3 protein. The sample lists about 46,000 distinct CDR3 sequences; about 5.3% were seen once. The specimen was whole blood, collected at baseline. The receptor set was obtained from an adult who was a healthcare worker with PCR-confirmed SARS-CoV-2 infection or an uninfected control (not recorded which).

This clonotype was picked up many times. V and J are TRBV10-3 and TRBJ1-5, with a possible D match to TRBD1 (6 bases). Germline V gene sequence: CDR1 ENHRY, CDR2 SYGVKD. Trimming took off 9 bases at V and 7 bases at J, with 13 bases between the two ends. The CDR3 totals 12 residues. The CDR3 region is CAIQGLGQPQHF. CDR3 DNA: TGTGCCATTCAGGGGTTAGGCCAGCCCCAGCATTTT.

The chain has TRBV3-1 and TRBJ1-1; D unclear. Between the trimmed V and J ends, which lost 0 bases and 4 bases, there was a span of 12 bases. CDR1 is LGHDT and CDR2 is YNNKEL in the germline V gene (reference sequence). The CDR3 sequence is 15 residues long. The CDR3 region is CASSQDSAWGTEAFF. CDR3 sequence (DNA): TGTGCCAGCAGCCAAGATTCAGCATGGGGCACTGAAGCTTTCTTT. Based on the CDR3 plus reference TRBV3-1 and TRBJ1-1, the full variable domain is DTAVSQTPKYLVTQMGNDKSIKCEQNLGHDTMYWYKQDSKKFLKIMFSYNNKELIINETVPNRFSPKSPDKAHLNLHINSLELGDSAVYFCASSQDSAWGTEAFFGQGTRLTVV.

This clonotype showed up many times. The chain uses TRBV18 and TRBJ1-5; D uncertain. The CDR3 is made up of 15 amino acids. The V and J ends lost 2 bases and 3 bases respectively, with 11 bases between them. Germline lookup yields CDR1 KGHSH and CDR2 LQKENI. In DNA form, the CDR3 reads TGTGCCAGCTCACCATACGGGCGGATCAATCAGCCCCAGCATTTT. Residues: CASSPYGRINQPQHF.

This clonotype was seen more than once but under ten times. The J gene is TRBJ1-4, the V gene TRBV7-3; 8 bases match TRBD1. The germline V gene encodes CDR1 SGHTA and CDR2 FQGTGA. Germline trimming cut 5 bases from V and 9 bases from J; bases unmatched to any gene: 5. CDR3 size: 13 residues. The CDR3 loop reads CASSQDRGQKLFF. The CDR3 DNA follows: TGTGCCAGCAGCCAAGACAGGGGTCAAAAACTGTTTTTT. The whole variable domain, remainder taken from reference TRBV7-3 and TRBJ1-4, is GAGVSQTPSNKVTEKGKYVELRCDPISGHTALYWYRQSLGQGPEFLIYFQGTGAADDSGLPNDRFFAVRPEGSVSTLKIQRTERGDSAVYLCASSQDRGQKLFFGSGTQLSVL.

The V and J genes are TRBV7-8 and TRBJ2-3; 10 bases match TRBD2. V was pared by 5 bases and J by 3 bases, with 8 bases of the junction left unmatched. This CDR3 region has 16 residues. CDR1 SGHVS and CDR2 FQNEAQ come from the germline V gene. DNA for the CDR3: TGTGCCAGCAGCCGCTCAAGCGGGAGGGGGACAGATACGCAGTATTTT. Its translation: CASSRSSGRGTDTQYF. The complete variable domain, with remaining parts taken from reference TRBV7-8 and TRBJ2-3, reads GAGVSQSPRYKVAKRGQDVALRCDPISGHVSLFWYQQALGQGPEFLTYFQNEAQLDKSGLPSDRFFAERPEGSVSTLKIQRTQQEDSAVYLCASSRSSGRGTDTQYFGPGTRLTVL.

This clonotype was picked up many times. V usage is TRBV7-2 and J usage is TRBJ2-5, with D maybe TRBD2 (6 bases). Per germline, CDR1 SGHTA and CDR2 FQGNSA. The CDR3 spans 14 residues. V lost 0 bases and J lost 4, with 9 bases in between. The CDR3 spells CASSLAGSRETQYF. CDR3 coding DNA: TGTGCCAGCAGCTTAGCCGGGAGCAGAGAGACCCAGTACTTC.

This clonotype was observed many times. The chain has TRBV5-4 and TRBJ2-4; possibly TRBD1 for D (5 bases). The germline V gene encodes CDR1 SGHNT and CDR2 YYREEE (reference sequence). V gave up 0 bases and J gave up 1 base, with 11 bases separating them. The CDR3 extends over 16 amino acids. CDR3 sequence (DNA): TGTGCCAGCAGCTTGGGTTCAGGGTTCGCCAAAAACATTCAGTACTTC. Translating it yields CASSLGSGFAKNIQYF.

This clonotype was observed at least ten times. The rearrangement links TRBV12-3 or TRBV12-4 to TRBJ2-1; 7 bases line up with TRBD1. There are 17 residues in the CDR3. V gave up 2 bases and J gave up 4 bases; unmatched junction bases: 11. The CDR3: CASSLIIGQDHYNEQFF. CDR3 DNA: TGTGCCAGCAGTTTAATTATAGGACAGGACCATTACAATGAGCAGTTCTTC.

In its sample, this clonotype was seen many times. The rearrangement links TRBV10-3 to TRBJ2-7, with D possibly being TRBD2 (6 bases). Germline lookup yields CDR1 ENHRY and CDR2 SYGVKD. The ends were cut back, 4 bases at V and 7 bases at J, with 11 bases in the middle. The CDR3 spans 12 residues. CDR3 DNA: TGTGCCATCAGTGTACTAGCCGGGGAGCAGTACTTC. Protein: CAISVLAGEQYF.

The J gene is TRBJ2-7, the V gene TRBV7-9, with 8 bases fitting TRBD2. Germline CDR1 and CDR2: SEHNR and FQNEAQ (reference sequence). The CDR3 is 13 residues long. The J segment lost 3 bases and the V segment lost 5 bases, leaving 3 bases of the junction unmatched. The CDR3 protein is CASSPGGGYEQYF. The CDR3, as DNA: TGTGCCAGCAGCCCCGGGGGGGGCTACGAGCAGTACTTC.

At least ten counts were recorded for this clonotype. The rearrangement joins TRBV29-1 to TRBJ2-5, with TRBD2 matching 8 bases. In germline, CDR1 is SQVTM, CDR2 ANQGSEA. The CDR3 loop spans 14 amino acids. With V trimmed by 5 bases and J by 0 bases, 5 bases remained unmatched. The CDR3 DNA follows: TGCAGCGTTAGAGCGGGAGTTGACCAAGAGACCCAGTACTTC. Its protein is CSVRAGVDQETQYF.

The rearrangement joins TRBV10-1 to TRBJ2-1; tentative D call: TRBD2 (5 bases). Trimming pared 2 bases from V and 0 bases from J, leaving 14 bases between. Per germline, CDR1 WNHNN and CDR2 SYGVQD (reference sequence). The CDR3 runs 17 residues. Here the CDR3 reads CASSEIGRRSSYNEQFF. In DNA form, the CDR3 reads TGCGCCAGCAGTGAGATCGGGCGGAGGAGCTCCTACAATGAGCAGTTCTTC.

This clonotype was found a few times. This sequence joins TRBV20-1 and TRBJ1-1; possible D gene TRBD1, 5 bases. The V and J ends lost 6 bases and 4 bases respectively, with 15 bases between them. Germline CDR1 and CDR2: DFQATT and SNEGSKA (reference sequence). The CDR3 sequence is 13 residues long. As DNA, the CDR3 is TGCAGTGCCCAGATGGGGGTGGGCACTGAAGCTTTCTTT. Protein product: CSAQMGVGTEAFF.

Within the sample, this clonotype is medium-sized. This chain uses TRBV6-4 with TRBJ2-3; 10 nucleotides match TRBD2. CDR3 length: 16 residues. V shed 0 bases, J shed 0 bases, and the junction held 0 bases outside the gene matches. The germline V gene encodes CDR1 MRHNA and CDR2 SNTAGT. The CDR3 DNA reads TGTGCCAGCAGTGACTCGACTAGCGGGAGCACAGATACGCAGTATTTT. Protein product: CASSDSTSGSTDTQYF.

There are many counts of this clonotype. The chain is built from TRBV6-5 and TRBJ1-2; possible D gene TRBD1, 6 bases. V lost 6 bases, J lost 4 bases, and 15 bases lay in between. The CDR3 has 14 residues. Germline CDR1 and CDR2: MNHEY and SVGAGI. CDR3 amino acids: CASSRQAAGYGYTF. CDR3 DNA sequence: TGTGCCAGCAGCCGACAGGCTGCGGGCTATGGCTACACCTTC.

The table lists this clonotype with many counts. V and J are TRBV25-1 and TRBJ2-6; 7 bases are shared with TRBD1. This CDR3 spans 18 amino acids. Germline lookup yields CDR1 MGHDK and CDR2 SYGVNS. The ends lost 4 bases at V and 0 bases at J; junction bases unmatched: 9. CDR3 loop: CASSGTGTAISGANVLTF. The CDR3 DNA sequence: TGTGCCAGCAGTGGGACAGGAACCGCGATCTCTGGGGCCAACGTCCTGACTTTC.

CDR3: CATSDLQGLTGELFF. The CDR3 DNA reads TGTGCCACCAGTGATTTGCAAGGGTTAACCGGGGAGCTGTTTTTT. This chain joins TRBV24-1 and TRBJ2-2; no reliable D call. Germline V lookup: CDR1 KGHDR, CDR2 SFDVKD. The V end lost 0 bases, the J end lost 5 bases, and 9 bases lay between the germline ends. This CDR3 has 15 residues.

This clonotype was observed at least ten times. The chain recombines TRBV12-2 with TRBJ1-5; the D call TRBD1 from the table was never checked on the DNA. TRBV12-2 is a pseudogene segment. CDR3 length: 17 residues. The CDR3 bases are TGTGCAAGTCGCTTAGGGTCCGGGACAGGAAATTTTCAGCCCCAGCATTTT. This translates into CASRLGSGTGNFQPQHF.

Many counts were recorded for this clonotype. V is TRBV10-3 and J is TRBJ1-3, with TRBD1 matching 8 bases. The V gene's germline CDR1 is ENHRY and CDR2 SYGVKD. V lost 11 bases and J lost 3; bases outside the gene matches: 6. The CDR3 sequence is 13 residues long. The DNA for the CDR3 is TGTGCCCATGAGGACAGGGTTGGAAACACCATATATTTT. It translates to CAHEDRVGNTIYF.

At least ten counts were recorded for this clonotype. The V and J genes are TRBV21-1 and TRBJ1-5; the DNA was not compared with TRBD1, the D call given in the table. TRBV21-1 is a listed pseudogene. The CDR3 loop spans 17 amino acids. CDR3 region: CASSKGTTGYSNQPQHF. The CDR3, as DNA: TGTGCCAGCAGCAAAGGGACAACTGGGTATAGCAATCAGCCCCAGCATTTT.

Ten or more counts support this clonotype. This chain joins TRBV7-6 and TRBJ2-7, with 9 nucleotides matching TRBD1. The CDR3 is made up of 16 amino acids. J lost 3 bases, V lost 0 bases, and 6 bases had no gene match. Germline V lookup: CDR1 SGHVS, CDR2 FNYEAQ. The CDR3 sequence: CASSLAGGQGLYEQYF. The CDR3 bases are TGTGCCAGCAGCTTAGCTGGGGGACAGGGCCTCTACGAGCAGTACTTC.

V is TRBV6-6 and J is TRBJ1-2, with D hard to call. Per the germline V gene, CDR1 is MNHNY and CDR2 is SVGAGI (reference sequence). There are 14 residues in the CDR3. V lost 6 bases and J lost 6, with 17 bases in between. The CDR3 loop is CASRGSTVGDGYTF. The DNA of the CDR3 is TGTGCCAGCAGGGGTAGTACGGTCGGAGATGGCTACACCTTC.

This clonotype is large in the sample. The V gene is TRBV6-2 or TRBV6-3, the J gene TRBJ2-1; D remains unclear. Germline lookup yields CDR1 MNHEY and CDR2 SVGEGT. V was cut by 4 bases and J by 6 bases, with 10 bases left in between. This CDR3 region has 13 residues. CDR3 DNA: TGTGCCAGCAGTTTGGATGAAATCAATGAGCAGTTCTTC. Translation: CASSLDEINEQFF.

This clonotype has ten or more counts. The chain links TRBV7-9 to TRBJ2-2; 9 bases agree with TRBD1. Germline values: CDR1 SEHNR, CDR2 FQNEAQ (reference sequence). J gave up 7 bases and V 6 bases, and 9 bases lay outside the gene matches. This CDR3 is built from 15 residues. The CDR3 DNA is TGTGCCAGCAGGCCCGGGACAGGGTATCGCGGGGAGCTGTTTTTT. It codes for CASRPGTGYRGELFF.

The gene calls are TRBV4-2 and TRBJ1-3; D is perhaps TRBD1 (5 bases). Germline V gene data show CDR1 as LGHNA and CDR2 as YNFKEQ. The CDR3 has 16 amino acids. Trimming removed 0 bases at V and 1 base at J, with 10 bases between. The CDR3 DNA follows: TGTGCCAGCAGCCAAGACCAGGGAAGTTCTGGAAACACCATATATTTT. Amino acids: CASSQDQGSSGNTIYF.

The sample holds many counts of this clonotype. As DNA, the CDR3 is TGTGCCAGCAGCTCCAGCGGGAGGTTGAGTGAGCAGTTCTTC. It is translated as CASSSSGRLSEQFF. This chain links TRBV14 with TRBJ2-1, with 9 bases that match TRBD2. The V and J ends lost 5 bases and 9 bases, in that order; junction bases with no gene match: 8. This CDR3 is 14 amino acids long. CDR1 and CDR2 from the germline V gene are SGHDN and FVKESK.

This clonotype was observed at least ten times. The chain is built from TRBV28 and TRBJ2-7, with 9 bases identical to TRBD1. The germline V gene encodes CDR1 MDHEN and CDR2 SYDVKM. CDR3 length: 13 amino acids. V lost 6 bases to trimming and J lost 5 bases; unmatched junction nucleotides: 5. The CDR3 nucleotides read TGTGCCAGCAGGAAGACAGGGGGGGACGAGCAGTACTTC. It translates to CASRKTGGDEQYF.

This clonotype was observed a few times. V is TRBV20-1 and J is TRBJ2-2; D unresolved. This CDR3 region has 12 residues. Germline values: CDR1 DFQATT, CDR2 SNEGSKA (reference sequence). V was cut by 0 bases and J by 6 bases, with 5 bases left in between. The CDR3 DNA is TGCAGTGCTAGAGACCGTCCCGGGGAGCTGTTTTTT. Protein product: CSARDRPGELFF.

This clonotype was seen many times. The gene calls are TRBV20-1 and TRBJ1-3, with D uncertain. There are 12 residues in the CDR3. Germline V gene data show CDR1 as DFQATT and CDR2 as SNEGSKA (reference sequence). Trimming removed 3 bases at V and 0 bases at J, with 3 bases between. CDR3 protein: CSARRSGNTIYF. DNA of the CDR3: TGCAGTGCTAGGCGCTCTGGAAACACCATATATTTT.

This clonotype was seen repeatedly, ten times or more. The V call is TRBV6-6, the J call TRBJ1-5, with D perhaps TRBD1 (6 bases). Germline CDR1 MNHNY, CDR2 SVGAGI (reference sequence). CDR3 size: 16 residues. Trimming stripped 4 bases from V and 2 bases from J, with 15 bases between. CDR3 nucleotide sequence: TGTGCCAGCAGTTCCCTCGAATCAGGGGGCAATCAGCCCCAGCATTTT. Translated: CASSSLESGGNQPQHF.

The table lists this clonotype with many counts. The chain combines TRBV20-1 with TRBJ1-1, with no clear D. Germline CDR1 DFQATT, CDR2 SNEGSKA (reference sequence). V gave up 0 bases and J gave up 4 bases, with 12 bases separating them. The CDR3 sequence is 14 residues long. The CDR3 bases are TGCAGTGCTAGAGATAGGGCAGTAAGCACTGAAGCTTTCTTT. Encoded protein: CSARDRAVSTEAFF.

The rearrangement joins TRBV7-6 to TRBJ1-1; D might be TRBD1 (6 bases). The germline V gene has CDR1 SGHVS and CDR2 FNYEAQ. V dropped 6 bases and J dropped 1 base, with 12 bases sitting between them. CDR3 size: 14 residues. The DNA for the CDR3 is TGTGCCAGCAGTGACAGGTTGGAGAACACTGAAGCTTTCTTT. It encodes CASSDRLENTEAFF.